This T cell receptor beta chain was documented in a study of regulatory T cells in long-lasting Graves disease. This clonotype has a count of ten or more. The antigen remains undetermined. Germline V gives CDR1 KGHSH, CDR2 LQKENI. V lost 3 bases and J lost 0, with 12 bases in between. CDR3 length: 16 amino acids. Findings of the study overall: TRBV28 was favored in persistent disease, as were TRBJ1-2 and TRBJ2-5.

Researchers made TCR beta libraries by using iRepertoire HTBI primers and running Arm-PCR on CDR3 regions. Each CDR3 protein is one row after TCRdb ran MiXCR on the multiplex PCR reads. In the table there are 250,000 to 300,000 distinct CDR3 sequences, approximately 20% of which are singletons. Time point indicated: newly diagnosed GD, antithyroid drugs for less than 3 months. Making the TCR library involved RNA that had been extracted from PBMCs. An endocrinology department in Xi'an, China, supplied the patients. The sample also formed part of further work on T cells in Graves' hyperthyroidism and ophthalmopathy.

This rearrangement joins TRBV18 to TRBJ1-3; D remains ambiguous. The sequence was collected from a woman in her twenties or thirties with Graves disease. Sequencing used peripheral blood mononuclear cells (PBMCs), obtained at new diagnosis, from a patient treated with antithyroid drugs. The CDR3 reads CASSPASGYSGNTIYF. The CDR3 DNA follows: TGTGCCAGCTCACCTGCCTCGGGCTACTCTGGAAACACCATATATTTT.